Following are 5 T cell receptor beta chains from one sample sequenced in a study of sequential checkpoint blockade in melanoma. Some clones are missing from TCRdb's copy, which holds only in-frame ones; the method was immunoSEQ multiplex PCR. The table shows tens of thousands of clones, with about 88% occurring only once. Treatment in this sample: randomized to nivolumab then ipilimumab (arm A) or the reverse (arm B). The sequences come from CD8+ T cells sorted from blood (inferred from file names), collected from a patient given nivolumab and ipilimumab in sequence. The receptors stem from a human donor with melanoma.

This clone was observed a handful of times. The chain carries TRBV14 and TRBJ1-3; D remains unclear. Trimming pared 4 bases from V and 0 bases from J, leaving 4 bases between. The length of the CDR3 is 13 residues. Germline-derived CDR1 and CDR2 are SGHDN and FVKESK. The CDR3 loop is CASSLISGNTIYF. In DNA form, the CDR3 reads TGTGCCAGCAGCCTTATCTCTGGAAACACCATATATTTT.

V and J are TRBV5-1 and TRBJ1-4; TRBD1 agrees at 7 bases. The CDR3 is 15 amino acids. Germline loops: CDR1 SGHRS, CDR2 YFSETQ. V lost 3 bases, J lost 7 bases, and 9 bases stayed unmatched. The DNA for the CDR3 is TGCGCCAGCAGCTCCCTAGGGGGCTGGGGTGAAAAACTGTTTTTT. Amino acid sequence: CASSSLGGWGEKLFF.

This CDR3 is CASSIMGQGYEQYF. The DNA of the CDR3 is TGTGCCAGTAGTATAATGGGACAGGGCTACGAGCAGTACTTC. V gene TRBV19 combines with J gene TRBJ2-7; 9 bases are a match to TRBD1. The junction had 2 bases not matched to a gene; V was cut back by 2 bases and J by 3 bases. CDR1 LNHDA and CDR2 SQIVND come from the germline V gene (reference sequence). CDR3 size: 14 residues.

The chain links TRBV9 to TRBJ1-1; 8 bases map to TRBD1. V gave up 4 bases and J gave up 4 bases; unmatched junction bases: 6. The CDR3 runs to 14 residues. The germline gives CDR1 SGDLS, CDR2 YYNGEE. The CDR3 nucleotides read TGTGCCAGCAGCTCCAACAGGGGGGGCACTGAAGCTTTCTTT. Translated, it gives CASSSNRGGTEAFF.

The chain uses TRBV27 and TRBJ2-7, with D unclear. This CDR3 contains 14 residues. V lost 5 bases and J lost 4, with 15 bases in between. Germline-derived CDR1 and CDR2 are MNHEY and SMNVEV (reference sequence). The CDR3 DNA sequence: TGTGCCAGCAGTACAGCAGGCACAATTTACGAGCAGTACTTC. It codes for CASSTAGTIYEQYF.